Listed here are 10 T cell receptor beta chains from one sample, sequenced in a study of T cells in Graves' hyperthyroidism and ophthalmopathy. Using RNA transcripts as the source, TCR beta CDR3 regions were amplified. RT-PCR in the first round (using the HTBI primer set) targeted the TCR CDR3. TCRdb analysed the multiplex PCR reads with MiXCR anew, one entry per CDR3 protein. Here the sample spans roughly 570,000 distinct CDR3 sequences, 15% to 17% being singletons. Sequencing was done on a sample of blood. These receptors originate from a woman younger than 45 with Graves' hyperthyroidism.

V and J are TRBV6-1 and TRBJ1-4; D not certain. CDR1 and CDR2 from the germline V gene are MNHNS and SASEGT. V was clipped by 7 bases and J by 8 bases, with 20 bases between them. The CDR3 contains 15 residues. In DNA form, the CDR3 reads TGTGCCAGCACCGCGTACGAACCCGGGAAGGAAAAACTGTTTTTT. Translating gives CASTAYEPGKEKLFF.

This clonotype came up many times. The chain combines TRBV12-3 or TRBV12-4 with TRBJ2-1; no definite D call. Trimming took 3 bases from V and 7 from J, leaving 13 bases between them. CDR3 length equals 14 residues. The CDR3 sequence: CASSFLGPENEQFF. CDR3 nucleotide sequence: TGTGCCAGCAGTTTTTTAGGGCCAGAGAATGAGCAGTTCTTC.

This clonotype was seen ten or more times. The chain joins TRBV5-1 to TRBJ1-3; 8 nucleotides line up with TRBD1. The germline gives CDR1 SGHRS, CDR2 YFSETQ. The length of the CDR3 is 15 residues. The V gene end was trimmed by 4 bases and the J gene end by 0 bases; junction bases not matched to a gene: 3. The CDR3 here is CASSAGQGSGNTIYF. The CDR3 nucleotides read TGCGCCAGCAGCGCCGGACAGGGCTCTGGAAACACCATATATTTT.

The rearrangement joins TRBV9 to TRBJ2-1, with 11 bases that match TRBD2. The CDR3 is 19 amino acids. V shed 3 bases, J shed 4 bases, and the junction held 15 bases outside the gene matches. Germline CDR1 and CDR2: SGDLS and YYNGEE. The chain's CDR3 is CASSGRPAPGLAEYNEQFF. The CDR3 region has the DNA TGTGCCAGCAGCGGACGACCGGCCCCGGGACTAGCGGAGTACAATGAGCAGTTCTTC. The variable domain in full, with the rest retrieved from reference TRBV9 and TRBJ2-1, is DSGVTQTPKHLITATGQRVTLRCSPRSGDLSVYWYQQSLDQGLQFLIQYYNGEERAKGNILERFSAQQFPDLHSELNLSSLELGDSALYFCASSGRPAPGLAEYNEQFFGPGTRLTVL.

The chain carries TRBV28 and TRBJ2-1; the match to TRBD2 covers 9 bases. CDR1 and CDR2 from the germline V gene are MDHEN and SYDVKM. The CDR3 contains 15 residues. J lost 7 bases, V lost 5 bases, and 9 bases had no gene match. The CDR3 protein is CASSSGRNSWNEQFF. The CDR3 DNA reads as TGTGCCAGCAGTAGCGGGAGGAATAGTTGGAATGAGCAGTTCTTC.

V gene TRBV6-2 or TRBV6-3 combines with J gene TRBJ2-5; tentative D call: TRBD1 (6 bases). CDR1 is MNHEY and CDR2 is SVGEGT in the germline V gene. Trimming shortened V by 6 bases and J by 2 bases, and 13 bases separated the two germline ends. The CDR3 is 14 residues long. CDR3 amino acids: CASRADRLQETQYF. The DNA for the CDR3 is TGTGCCAGCAGAGCCGACAGGCTACAAGAGACCCAGTACTTC.

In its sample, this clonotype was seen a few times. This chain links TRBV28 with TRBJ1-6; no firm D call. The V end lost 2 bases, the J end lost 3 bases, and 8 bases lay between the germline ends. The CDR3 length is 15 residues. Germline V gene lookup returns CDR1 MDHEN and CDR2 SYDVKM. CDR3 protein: CASSLQDNYNSPLHF. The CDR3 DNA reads TGTGCCAGCAGTTTACAAGACAACTATAATTCACCCCTCCACTTT. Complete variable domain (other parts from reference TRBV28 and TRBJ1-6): DVKVTQSSRYLVKRTGEKVFLECVQDMDHENMFWYRQDPGLGLRLIYFSYDVKMKEKGDIPEGYSVSREKKERFSLILESASTNQTSMYLCASSLQDNYNSPLHFGNGTRLTVT.

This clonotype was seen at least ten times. The CDR3 region has the DNA TGCGCCAGCAGCGCCGACAACCCGAGGGTAGCGGGAAGTGAGCAGTTCTTC. Translated: CASSADNPRVAGSEQFF. The chain employs TRBV5-1 and TRBJ2-1, with TRBD2 matching 8 bases. CDR1 is SGHRS and CDR2 is YFSETQ in the germline V gene. V shed 4 bases, J shed 9 bases, and the junction held 18 bases outside the gene matches. CDR3 length: 17 amino acids.

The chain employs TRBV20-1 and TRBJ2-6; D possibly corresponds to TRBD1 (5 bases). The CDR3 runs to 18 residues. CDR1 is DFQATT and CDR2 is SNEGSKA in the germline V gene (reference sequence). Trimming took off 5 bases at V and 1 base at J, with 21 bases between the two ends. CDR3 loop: CSAPSRVITRSGANVLTF. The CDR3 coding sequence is TGCAGTGCTCCTTCCAGGGTGATTACGCGATCTGGGGCCAACGTCCTGACTTTC.

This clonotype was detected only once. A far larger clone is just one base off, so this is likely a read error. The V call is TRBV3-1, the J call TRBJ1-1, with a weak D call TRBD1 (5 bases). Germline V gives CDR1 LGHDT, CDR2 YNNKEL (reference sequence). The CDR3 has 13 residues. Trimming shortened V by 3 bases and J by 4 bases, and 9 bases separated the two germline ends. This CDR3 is CASSQGRVTEAFF. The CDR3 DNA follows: TGTGCCAGCAGCCAGGGCAGGGTCACTGAAGCTTTCTTT. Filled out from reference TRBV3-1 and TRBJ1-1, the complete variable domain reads DTAVSQTPKYLVTQMGNDKSIKCEQNLGHDTMYWYKQDSKKFLKIMFSYNNKELIINETVPNRFSPKSPDKAHLNLHINSLELGDSAVYFCASSQGRVTEAFFGQGTRLTVV.